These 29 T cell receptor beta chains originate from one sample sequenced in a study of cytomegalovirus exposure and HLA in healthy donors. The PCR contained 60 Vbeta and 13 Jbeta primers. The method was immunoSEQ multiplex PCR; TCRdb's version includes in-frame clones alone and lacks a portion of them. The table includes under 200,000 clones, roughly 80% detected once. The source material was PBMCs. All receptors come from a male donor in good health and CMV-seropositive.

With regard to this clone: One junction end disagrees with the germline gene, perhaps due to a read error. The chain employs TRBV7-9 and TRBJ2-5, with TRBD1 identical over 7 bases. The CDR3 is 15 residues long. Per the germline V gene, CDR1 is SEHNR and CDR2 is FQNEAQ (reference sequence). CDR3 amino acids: CSSSFLLDRQETQYF. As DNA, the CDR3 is TGTTCCAGCAGCTTTCTCTTGGACAGGCAAGAGACCCAGTACTTC.

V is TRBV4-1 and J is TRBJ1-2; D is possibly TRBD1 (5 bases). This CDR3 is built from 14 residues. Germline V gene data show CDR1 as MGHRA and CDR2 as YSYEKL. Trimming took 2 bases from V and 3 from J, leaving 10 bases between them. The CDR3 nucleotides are TGCGCCAGCAGCCAAATGGGGACTGACTATGGCTACACCTTC. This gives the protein CASSQMGTDYGYTF.

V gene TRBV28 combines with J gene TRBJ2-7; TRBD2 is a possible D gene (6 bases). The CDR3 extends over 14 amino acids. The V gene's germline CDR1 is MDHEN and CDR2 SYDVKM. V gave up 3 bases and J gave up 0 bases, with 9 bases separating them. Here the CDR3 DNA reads TGTGCCAGCAGTTTCGCGGGGAACTCCTACGAGCAGTACTTC. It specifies CASSFAGNSYEQYF.

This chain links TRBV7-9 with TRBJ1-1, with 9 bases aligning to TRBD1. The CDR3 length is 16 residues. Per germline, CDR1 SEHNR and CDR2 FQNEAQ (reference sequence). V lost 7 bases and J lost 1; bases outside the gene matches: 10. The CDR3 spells CASTRQGVVGNTEAFF. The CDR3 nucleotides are TGTGCCAGCACCCGACAGGGGGTTGTGGGGAACACTGAAGCTTTCTTT.

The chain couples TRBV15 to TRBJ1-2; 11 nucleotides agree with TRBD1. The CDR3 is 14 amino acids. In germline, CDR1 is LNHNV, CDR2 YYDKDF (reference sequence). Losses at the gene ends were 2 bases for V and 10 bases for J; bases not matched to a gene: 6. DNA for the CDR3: TGTGCCACCAGCAGAACCTGGACAGGGGGCGACTACACCTTC. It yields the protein CATSRTWTGGDYTF.

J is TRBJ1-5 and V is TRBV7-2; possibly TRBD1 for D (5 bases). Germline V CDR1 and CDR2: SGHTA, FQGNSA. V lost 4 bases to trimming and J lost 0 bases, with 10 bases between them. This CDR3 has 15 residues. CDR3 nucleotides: TGTGCCAGCAGCTCCGATCAGGGTAGCAATCAGCCCCAGCATTTT. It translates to CASSSDQGSNQPQHF. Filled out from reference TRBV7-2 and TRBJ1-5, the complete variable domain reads GAGVSQSPSNKVTEKGKDVELRCDPISGHTALYWYRQSLGQGLEFLIYFQGNSAPDKSGLPSDRFSAERTGGSVSTLTIQRTQQEDSAVYLCASSSDQGSNQPQHFGDGTRLSIL.

CDR3 loop: CASSVSAEETQYF. CDR3 nucleotide sequence: TGTGCCAGCAGTGTCTCGGCGGAGGAGACCCAGTACTTC. This chain joins TRBV2 and TRBJ2-5; no definite D call. Germline V gene sequence: CDR1 SNHLY, CDR2 FYNNEI. With 4 bases removed from V and 5 bases from J, the gap between germline ends came to 11 bases. This CDR3 is 13 amino acids long.

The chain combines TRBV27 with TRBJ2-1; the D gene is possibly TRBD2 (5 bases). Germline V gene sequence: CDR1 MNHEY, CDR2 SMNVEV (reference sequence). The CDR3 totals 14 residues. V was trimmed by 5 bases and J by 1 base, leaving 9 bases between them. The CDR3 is CASSRTRSYNEQFF. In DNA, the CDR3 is TGTGCCAGCAGTAGGACTCGATCCTACAATGAGCAGTTCTTC.

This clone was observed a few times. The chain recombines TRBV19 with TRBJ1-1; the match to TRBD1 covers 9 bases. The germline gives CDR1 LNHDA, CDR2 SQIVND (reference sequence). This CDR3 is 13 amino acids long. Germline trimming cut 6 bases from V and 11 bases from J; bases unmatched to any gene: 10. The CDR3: CASSRTGELGAFF. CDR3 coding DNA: TGTGCCAGTAGCCGGACAGGGGAACTAGGGGCTTTCTTT.

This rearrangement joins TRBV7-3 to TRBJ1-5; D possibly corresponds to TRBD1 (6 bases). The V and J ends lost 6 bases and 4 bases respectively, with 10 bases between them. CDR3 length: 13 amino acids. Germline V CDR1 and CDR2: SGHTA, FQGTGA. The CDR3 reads CASRQRGNQPQHF. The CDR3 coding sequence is TGTGCCAGCAGACAGAGGGGGAATCAGCCCCAGCATTTT.

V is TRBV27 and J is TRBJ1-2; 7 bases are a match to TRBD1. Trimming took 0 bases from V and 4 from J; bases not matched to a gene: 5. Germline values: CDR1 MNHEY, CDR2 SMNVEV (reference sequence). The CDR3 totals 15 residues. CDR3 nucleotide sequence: TGTGCCAGCAGTTTATCGACAGGGCGAGGCTATGGCTACACCTTC. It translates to CASSLSTGRGYGYTF.

The CDR3: CASSPPRRGNYYEQYF. The CDR3 nucleotides read TGTGCCAGCAGTCCCCCCCGGAGAGGGAACTATTACGAGCAGTACTTC. J is TRBJ2-7 and V is TRBV27; D might be TRBD2 (5 bases). Germline CDR1 reads MNHEY; CDR2 reads SMNVEV (reference sequence). This CDR3 comprises 16 residues. The V end was cut by 5 bases, the J end by 4 bases, with 21 bases between.

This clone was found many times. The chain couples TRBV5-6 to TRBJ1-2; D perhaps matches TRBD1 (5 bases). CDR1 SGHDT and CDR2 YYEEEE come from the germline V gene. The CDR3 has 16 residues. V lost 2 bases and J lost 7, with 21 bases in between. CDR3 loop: CASSFGGASGASGYTF. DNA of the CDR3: TGTGCCAGCAGCTTCGGTGGGGCCAGCGGGGCAAGTGGCTACACCTTC.

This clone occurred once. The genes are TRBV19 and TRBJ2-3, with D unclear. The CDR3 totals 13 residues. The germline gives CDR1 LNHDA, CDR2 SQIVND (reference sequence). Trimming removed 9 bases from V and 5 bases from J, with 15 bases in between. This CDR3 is CASRPGYIDTQYF. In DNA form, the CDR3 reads TGTGCCAGCCGGCCCGGGTATATAGATACGCAGTATTTT.

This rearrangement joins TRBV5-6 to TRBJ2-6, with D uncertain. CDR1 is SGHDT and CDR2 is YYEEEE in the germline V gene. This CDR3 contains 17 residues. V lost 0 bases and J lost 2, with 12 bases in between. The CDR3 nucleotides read TGTGCCAGCAGCTTGGCCTCAAGCGCGGCTGGGGCCAACGTCCTGACTTTC. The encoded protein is CASSLASSAAGANVLTF.

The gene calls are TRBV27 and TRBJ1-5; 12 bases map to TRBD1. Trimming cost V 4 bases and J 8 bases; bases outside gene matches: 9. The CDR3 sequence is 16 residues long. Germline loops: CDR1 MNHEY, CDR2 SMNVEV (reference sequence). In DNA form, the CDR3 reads TGTGCCAGCAGTTCAGCCGGGACAGGGGGCGGGAAGCCCCAGCATTTT. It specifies CASSSAGTGGGKPQHF.

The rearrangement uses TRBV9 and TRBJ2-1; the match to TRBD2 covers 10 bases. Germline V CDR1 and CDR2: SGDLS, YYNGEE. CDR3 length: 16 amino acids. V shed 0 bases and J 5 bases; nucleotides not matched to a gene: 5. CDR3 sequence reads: CASSVGSSGSNNEQFF. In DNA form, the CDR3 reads TGTGCCAGCAGCGTAGGGTCTAGCGGGAGTAACAATGAGCAGTTCTTC.

This CDR3 is CASSGTSGPYEQYF. The CDR3 coding sequence is TGCGCCAGCAGCGGGACTAGCGGTCCCTACGAGCAGTACTTC. The chain uses TRBV5-1 and TRBJ2-7, with TRBD2 matching 11 bases. The junction had 2 bases not matched to a gene; V was cut back by 4 bases and J by 2 bases. The CDR3 has 14 residues. CDR1 is SGHRS and CDR2 is YFSETQ in the germline V gene.

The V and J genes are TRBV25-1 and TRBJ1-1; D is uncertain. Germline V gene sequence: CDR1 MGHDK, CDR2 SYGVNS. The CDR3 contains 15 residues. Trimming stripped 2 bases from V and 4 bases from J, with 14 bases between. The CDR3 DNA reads TGTGCCAGCAGTGAAAGGTTGGGAGGTGGCACTGAAGCTTTCTTT. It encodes CASSERLGGGTEAFF.

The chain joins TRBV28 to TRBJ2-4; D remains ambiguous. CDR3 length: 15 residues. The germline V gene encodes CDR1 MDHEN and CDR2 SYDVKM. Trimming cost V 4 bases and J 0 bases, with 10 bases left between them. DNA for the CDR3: TGTGCCAGCAGTTGGGCCAGTCTAGCCAAAAACATTCAGTACTTC. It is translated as CASSWASLAKNIQYF.

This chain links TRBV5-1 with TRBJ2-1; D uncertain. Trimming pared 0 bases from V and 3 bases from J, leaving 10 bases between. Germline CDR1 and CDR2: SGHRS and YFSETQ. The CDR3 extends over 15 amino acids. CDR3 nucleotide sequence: TGCGCCAGCAGCTTGGTGGCTGTTTACTACAATGAGCAGTTCTTC. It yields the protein CASSLVAVYYNEQFF. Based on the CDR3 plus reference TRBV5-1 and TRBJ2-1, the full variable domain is KAGVTQTPRYLIKTRGQQVTLSCSPISGHRSVSWYQQTPGQGLQFLFEYFSETQRNKGNFPGRFSGRQFSNSRSEMNVSTLELGDSALYLCASSLVAVYYNEQFFGPGTRLTVL.

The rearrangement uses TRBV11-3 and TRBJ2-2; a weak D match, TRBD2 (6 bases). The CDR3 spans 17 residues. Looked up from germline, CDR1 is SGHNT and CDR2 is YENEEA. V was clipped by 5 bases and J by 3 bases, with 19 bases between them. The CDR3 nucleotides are TGTGCCAGCAGCCCTCAACCTCGGGACTGGCACACCGGGGAGCTGTTTTTT. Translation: CASSPQPRDWHTGELFF.

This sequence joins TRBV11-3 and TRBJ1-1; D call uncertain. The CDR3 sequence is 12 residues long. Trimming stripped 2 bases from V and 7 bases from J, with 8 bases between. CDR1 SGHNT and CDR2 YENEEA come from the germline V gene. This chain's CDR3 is CASSLLEVEAFF. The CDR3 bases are TGTGCCAGCAGCTTATTAGAGGTTGAAGCTTTCTTT.

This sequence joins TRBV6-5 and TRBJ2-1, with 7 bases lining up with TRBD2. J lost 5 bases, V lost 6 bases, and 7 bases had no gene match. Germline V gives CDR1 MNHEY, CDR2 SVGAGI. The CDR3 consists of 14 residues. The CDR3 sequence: CASRLRLAHNEQFF. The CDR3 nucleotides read TGTGCCAGCAGGTTAAGACTAGCCCACAATGAGCAGTTCTTC.

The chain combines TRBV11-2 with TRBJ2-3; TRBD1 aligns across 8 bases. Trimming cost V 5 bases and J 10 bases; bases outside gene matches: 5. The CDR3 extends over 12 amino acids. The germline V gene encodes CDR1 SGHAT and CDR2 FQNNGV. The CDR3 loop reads CASSVGTGAQYF. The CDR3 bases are TGTGCCAGCAGCGTTGGGACAGGCGCGCAGTATTTT. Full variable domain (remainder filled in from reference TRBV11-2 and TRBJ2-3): EAGVAQSPRYKIIEKRQSVAFWCNPISGHATLYWYQQILGQGPKLLIQFQNNGVVDDSQLPKDRFSAERLKGVDSTLKIQPAKLEDSAVYLCASSVGTGAQYFGPGTRLTVL.

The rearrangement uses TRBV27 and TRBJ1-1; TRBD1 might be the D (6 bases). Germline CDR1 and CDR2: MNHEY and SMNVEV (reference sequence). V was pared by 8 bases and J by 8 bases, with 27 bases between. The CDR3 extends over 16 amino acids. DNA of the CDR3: TGTGCCAGCTCCCCCGCAGCAGGGGACGCGCAGGTGGAAGCTTTCTTT. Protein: CASSPAAGDAQVEAFF.

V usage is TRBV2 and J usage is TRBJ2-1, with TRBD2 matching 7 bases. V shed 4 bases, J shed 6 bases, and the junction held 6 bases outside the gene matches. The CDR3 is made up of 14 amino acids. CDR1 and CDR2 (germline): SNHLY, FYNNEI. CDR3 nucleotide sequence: TGTGCCAGCAGTGTTAGTGGGGGGGGCAATGAGCAGTTCTTC. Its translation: CASSVSGGGNEQFF. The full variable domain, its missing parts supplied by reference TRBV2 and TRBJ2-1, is EPEVTQTPSHQVTQMGQEVILRCVPISNHLYFYWYRQILGQKVEFLVSFYNNEISEKSEIFDDQFSVERPDGSNFTLKIRSTKLEDSAMYFCASSVSGGGNEQFFGPGTRLTVL.

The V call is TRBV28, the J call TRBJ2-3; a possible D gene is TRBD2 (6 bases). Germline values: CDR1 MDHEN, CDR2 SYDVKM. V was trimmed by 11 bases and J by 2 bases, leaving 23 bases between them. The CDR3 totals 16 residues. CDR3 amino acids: CAGGTTPVGSTDTQYF. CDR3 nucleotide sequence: TGTGCCGGGGGGACCACCCCCGTCGGTTCCACAGATACGCAGTATTTT.

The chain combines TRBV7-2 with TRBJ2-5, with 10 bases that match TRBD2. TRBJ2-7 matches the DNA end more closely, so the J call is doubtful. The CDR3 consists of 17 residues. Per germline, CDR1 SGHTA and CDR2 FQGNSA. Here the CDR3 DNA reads TGTGCCAGCAGCTTCCATGGACTAGCGGAGGGGGGCTACGAGCAGTACTTC. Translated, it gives CASSFHGLAEGGYEQYF.